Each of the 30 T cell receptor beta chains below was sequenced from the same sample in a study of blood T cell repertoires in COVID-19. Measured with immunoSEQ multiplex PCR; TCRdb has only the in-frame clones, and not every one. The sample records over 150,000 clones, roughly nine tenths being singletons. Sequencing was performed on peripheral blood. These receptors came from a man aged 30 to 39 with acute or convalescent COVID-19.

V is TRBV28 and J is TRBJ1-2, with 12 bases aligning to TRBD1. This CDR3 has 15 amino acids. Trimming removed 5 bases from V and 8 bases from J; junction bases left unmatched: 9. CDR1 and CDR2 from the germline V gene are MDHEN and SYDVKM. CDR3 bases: TGTGCCAGCAGTCCCTTCGGGACAGGGGGCCGGGGCTACACCTTC. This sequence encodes CASSPFGTGGRGYTF.

In DNA form, the CDR3 reads TGTGCCAGCTCACCGCTAAATACTTACGAGCAGTACTTC. It specifies CASSPLNTYEQYF. This chain connects TRBV18 to TRBJ2-7; no clear D. Germline loops: CDR1 KGHSH, CDR2 LQKENI. The germline V and J ends were trimmed by 3 bases and 4 bases, with 10 bases remaining between them. The length of the CDR3 is 13 residues.

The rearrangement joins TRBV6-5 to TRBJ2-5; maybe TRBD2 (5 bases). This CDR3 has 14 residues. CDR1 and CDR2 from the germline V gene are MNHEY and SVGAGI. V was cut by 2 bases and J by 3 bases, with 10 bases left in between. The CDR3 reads CASSYEGAEETQYF. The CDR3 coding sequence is TGTGCCAGCAGTTACGAGGGAGCGGAAGAGACCCAGTACTTC.

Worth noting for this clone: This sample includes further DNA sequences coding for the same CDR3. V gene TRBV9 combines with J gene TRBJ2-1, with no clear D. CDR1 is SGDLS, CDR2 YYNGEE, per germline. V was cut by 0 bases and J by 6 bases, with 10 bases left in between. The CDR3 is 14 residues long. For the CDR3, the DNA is TGTGCCAGCAGCGTAGGCGGATCGGGCAATGAGCAGTTCTTC. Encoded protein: CASSVGGSGNEQFF. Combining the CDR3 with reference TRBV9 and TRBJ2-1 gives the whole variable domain DSGVTQTPKHLITATGQRVTLRCSPRSGDLSVYWYQQSLDQGLQFLIQYYNGEERAKGNILERFSAQQFPDLHSELNLSSLELGDSALYFCASSVGGSGNEQFFGPGTRLTVL.

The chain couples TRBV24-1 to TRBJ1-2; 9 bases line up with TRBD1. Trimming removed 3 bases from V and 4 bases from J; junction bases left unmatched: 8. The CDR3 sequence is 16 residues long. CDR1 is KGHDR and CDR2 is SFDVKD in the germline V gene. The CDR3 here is CATSDRNTGQGYGYTF. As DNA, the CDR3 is TGTGCCACCAGTGATCGAAACACGGGACAGGGCTATGGCTACACCTTC.

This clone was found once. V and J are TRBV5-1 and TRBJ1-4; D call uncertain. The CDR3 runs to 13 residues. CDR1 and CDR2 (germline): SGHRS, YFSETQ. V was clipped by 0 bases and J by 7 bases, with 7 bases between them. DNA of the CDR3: TGCGCCAGCAGCTTGGCGCCGGTTGAAAAACTGTTTTTT. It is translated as CASSLAPVEKLFF.

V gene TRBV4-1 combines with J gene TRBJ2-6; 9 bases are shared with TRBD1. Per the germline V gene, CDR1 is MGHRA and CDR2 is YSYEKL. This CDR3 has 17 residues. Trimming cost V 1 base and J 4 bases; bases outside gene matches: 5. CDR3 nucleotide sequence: TGCGCCAGCAGCCAAGCCGTACAGGGGGCCGGGGCCAACGTCCTGACTTTC. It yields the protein CASSQAVQGAGANVLTF.

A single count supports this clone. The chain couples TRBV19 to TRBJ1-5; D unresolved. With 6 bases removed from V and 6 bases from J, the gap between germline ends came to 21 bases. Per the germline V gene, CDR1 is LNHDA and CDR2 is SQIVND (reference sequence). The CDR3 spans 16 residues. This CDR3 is CASRPLSTGGSQPQHF. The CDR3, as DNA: TGTGCCAGTAGACCCTTAAGTACGGGAGGGAGTCAGCCCCAGCATTTT.

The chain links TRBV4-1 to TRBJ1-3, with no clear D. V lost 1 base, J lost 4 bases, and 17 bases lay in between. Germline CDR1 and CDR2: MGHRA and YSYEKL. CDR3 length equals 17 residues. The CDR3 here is CASSQVDLPLEGNTIYF. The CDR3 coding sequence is TGCGCCAGCAGCCAAGTCGATTTACCACTCGAAGGAAACACCATATATTTT.

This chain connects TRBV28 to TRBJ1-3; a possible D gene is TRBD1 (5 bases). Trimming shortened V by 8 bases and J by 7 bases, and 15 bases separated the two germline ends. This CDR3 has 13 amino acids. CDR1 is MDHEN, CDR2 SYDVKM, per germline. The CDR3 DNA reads TGTGCCAGCCCCGACAGTTTTTGGAACACCATATATTTT. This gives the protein CASPDSFWNTIYF.

CDR3 region: CATSETGDTEAFF. CDR3 nucleotides: TGTGCCACCAGTGAAACAGGGGACACTGAAGCTTTCTTT. The rearrangement joins TRBV24-1 to TRBJ1-1; 7 positions match TRBD1. The V gene's germline CDR1 is KGHDR and CDR2 SFDVKD. This CDR3 is 13 amino acids long. V shed 4 bases and J 3 bases; nucleotides not matched to a gene: 1.

CDR3 sequence (DNA): TGTGCCAGCAGCTTAGTCTGGGGGCTTCGGGCCGAGCAGTACTTC. Protein sequence: CASSLVWGLRAEQYF. The rearrangement joins TRBV7-6 to TRBJ2-7, with D possibly being TRBD1 (6 bases). The CDR3 consists of 15 residues. V dropped 1 base and J dropped 6 bases, with 16 bases sitting between them. Per the germline V gene, CDR1 is SGHVS and CDR2 is FNYEAQ. Filled out from reference TRBV7-6 and TRBJ2-7, the complete variable domain reads GAGVSQSPRYKVTKRGQDVALRCDPISGHVSLYWYRQALGQGPEFLTYFNYEAQQDKSGLPNDRFSAERPEGSISTLTIQRTEQRDSAMYRCASSLVWGLRAEQYFGPGTRLTVT.

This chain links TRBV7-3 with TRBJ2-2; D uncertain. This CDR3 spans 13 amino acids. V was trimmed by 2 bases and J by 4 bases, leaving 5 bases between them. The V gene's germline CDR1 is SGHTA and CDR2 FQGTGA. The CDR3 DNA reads TGTGCCAGCAGCTTATCGTTCACCGGGGAGCTGTTTTTT. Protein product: CASSLSFTGELFF.

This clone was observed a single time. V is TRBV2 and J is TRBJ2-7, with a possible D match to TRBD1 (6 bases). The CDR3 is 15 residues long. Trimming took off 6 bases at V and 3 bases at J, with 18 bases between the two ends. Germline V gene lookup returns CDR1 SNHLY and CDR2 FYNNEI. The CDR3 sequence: CASRQTGLKGYEQYF. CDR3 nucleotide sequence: TGTGCCAGCAGGCAGACAGGTCTCAAGGGCTACGAGCAGTACTTC.

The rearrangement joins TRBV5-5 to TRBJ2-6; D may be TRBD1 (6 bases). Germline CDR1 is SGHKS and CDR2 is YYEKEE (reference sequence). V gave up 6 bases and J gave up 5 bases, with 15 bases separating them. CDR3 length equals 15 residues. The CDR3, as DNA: TGTGCCAGCAACCGTGCCGACAGGAGGGCCAACGTCCTGACTTTC. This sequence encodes CASNRADRRANVLTF.

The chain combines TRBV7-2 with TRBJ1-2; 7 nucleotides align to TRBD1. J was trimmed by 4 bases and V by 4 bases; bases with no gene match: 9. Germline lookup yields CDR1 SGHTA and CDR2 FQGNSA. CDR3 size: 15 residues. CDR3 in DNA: TGTGCCAGCAGCTCGGGACAGACCGGAATCTATGGCTACACCTTC. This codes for CASSSGQTGIYGYTF.

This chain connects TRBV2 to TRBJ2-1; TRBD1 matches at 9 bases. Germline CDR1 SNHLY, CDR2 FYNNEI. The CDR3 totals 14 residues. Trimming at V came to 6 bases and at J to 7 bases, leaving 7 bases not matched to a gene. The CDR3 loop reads CASSRDRDSNEQFF. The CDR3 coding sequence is TGTGCCAGCAGCCGGGACAGGGATTCTAATGAGCAGTTCTTC.

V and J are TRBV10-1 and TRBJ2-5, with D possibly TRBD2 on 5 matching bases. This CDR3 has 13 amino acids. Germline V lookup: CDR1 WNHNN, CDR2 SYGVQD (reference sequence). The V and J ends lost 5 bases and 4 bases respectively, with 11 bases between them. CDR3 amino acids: CASSSGRGETQYF. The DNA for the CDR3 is TGCGCCAGCAGTTCTGGACGGGGAGAGACCCAGTACTTC.

The CDR3 is CASREDTTCYTF. Written as DNA, the CDR3 is TGTGCCAGCAGGGAGGATACAACTTGCTACACCTTC. The rearrangement links TRBV6-5 to TRBJ1-2; D gene ambiguous. The CDR3 sequence is 12 residues long. CDR1 and CDR2 (germline): MNHEY, SVGAGI. Trimming took 6 bases from V and 9 from J, leaving 14 bases between them.

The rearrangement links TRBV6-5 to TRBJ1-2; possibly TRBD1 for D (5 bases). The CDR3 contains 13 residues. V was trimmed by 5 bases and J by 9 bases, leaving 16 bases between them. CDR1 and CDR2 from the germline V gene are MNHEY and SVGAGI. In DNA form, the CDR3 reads TGTGCCAGCAGTCAGTCCGGGACTCTCCGCTACACCTTC. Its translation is CASSQSGTLRYTF.

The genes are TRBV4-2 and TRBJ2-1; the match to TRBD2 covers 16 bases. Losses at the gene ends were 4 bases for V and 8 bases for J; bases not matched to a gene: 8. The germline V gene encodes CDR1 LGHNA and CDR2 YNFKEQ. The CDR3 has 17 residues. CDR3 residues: CASSPGTSGRASHEQFF. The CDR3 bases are TGTGCCAGCAGCCCCGGGACTAGCGGGAGGGCCTCCCATGAGCAGTTCTTC.

The CDR3 loop is CSASSGSHSYEQYF. CDR3 bases: TGCAGTGCTAGTTCCGGGAGCCACTCCTACGAGCAGTACTTC. The chain joins TRBV20-1 to TRBJ2-7, with D tentatively TRBD2 (6 bases). This CDR3 region has 14 residues. The ends were cut back, 3 bases at V and 0 bases at J, with 12 bases in the middle. Germline assignment: CDR1 DFQATT and CDR2 SNEGSKA (reference sequence).

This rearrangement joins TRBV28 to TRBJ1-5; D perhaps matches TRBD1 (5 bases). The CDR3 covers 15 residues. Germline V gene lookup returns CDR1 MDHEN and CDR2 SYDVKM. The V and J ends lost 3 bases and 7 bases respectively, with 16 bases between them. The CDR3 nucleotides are TGTGCCAGCAGTTTGGGTGGAAGGGCAGGGCAGCCCCAGCATTTT. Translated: CASSLGGRAGQPQHF.

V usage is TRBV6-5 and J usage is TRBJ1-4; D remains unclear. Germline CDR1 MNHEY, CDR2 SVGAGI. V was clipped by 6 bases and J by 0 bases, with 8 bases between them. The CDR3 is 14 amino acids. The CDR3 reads CASSPHATNEKLFF. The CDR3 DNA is TGTGCCAGCAGCCCCCATGCAACTAATGAAAAACTGTTTTTT.

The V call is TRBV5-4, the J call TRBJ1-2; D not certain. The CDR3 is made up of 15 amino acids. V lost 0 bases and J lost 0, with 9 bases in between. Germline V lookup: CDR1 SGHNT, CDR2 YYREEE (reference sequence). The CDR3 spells CASSLGAETNYGYTF. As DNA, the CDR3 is TGTGCCAGCAGCTTGGGGGCCGAAACTAACTATGGCTACACCTTC.

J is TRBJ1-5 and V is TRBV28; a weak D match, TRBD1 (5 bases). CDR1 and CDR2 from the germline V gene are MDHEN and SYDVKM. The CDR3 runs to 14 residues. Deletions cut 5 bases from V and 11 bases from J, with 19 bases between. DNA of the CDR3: TGTGCCAGCAGTCTTATGGGGGGGGTGATGGCCCAGCATTTT. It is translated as CASSLMGGVMAQHF.

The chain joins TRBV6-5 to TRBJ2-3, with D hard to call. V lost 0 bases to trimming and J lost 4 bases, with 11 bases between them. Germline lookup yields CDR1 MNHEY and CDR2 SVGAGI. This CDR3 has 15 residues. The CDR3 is CASSYSSGAADTQYF. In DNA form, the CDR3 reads TGTGCCAGCAGTTACTCTTCTGGTGCGGCAGATACGCAGTATTTT.

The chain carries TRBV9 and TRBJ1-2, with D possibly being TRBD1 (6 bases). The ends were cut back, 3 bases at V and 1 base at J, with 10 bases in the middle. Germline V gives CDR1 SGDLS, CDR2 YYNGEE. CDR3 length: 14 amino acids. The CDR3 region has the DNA TGTGCCAGCAGCGCCCGACAGGTTAACTATGGCTACACCTTC. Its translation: CASSARQVNYGYTF.

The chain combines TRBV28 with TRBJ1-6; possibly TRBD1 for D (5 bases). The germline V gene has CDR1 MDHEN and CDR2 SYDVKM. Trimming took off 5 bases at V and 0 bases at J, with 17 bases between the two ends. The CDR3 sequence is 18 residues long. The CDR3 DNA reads TGTGCCAGCAGTCTCGGGGGACGGGCTCGCTCCTATAATTCACCCCTCCACTTT. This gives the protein CASSLGGRARSYNSPLHF.

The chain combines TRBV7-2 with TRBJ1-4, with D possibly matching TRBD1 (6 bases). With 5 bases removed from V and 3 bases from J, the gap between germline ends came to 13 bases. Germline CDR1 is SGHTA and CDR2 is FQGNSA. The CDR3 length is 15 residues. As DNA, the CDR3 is TGTGCCAGCAGCACGGTACAGGGTCCTAATGAAAAACTGTTTTTT. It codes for CASSTVQGPNEKLFF.